The 30 T cell receptor beta chains given below trace back to one sample, sequenced in a study of cytomegalovirus exposure and HLA in healthy donors. Using immunoSEQ multiplex PCR, the repertoire was profiled, and TCRdb retains in-frame clones only, with some absent. The repertoire has a few hundred thousand clones, 86% of them found once; the top ten carry roughly 0.8%. Sequenced material: PBMCs. The receptor set was obtained from a woman younger than 35 in good health and CMV-seronegative.

The rearrangement links TRBV28 to TRBJ2-6; 7 bases fit TRBD2. Germline CDR1 MDHEN, CDR2 SYDVKM. The CDR3 is made up of 21 amino acids. The junction had 17 bases not matched to a gene; V was cut back by 3 bases and J by 0 bases. The DNA for the CDR3 is TGTGCCAGCAGTTTTATCGGGTATCGGAGGGAGGGCCTCTCTGGGGCCAACGTCCTGACTTTC. Protein sequence: CASSFIGYRREGLSGANVLTF. The full variable domain, its missing parts supplied by reference TRBV28 and TRBJ2-6, is DVKVTQSSRYLVKRTGEKVFLECVQDMDHENMFWYRQDPGLGLRLIYFSYDVKMKEKGDIPEGYSVSREKKERFSLILESASTNQTSMYLCASSFIGYRREGLSGANVLTFGAGSRLTVL.

This clone appeared once. The chain links TRBV30 to TRBJ2-4; D is perhaps TRBD1 (7 bases). Germline assignment: CDR1 GTSNPN and CDR2 SVGIG (reference sequence). Trimming cost V 2 bases and J 3 bases, with 17 bases left between them. CDR3 size: 16 residues. CDR3 loop: CAWSRTGRGNKNIQYF. CDR3 in DNA: TGTGCCTGGAGTCGGACAGGTCGGGGGAACAAAAACATTCAGTACTTC.

This chain links TRBV4-1 with TRBJ2-2, with a tentative D call TRBD1 (6 bases). V dropped 4 bases and J dropped 4 bases, with 13 bases sitting between them. This CDR3 has 15 amino acids. Germline V CDR1 and CDR2: MGHRA, YSYEKL. The CDR3 DNA sequence: TGCGCCAGCAGCCCCCCCGGACAGACCACCGGGGAGCTGTTTTTT. Residues: CASSPPGQTTGELFF.

This clone was detected a few times. This rearrangement joins TRBV9 to TRBJ1-5; unclear D gene. Germline V gene sequence: CDR1 SGDLS, CDR2 YYNGEE. The CDR3 is made up of 13 amino acids. V gave up 1 base and J gave up 3 bases, with 5 bases separating them. CDR3 DNA: TGTGCCAGCAGCGTAACAGACAATCAGCCCCAGCATTTT. Protein product: CASSVTDNQPQHF.

This clone appeared a single time. This chain joins TRBV5-6 and TRBJ1-3; TRBD1 matches at 9 bases. The CDR3 length is 15 residues. Germline V gene data show CDR1 as SGHDT and CDR2 as YYEEEE. V lost 5 bases to trimming and J lost 4 bases; unmatched junction nucleotides: 7. The CDR3 protein is CASSSTGGSGNTIYF. The CDR3 bases are TGTGCCAGCAGTTCCACAGGGGGCTCAGGAAACACCATATATTTT.

The chain couples TRBV4-2 to TRBJ2-7; 11 bases align to TRBD2. V was clipped by 4 bases and J by 2 bases; unmatched bases: 7. CDR1 LGHNA and CDR2 YNFKEQ come from the germline V gene. The CDR3 consists of 16 residues. CDR3 DNA sequence: TGTGCCAGCAGCCCCATGACTAGCGGGGACGCCTACGAGCAGTACTTC. This translates into CASSPMTSGDAYEQYF.

J is TRBJ1-5 and V is TRBV6-4; a possible D gene is TRBD1 (6 bases). Germline CDR1 and CDR2: MRHNA and SNTAGT. Trimming took off 6 bases at V and 9 bases at J, with 12 bases between the two ends. This CDR3 comprises 12 residues. For the CDR3, the DNA is TGTGCCAGCAGGAAGGGGGTGTGGCCCCAGCATTTT. Its protein is CASRKGVWPQHF.

J is TRBJ2-3 and V is TRBV6-1, with TRBD2 identical over 7 bases. Germline assignment: CDR1 MNHNS and CDR2 SASEGT. V lost 4 bases to trimming and J lost 7 bases; unmatched junction nucleotides: 11. The CDR3 consists of 15 residues. CDR3 sequence: CASSGSGGLGNTQYF. In nucleotides, the CDR3 is TGTGCCAGCAGTGGATCGGGAGGCTTGGGGAATACGCAGTATTTT.

The rearrangement joins TRBV4-1 to TRBJ2-4; possibly TRBD2 for D (7 bases). The V gene's germline CDR1 is MGHRA and CDR2 YSYEKL. Trimming left V 6 bases short and J 3 bases short, with 15 bases between. This CDR3 contains 15 residues. The CDR3 sequence is CASSIIGGDKNIQYF. The CDR3 nucleotides are TGCGCCAGCAGTATTATAGGGGGGGACAAAAACATTCAGTACTTC.

CDR3 nucleotides: TGCGCCAGCAGCTTGCGTGAGGGGGCTGGGGAAAAACTGTTTTTT. The encoded protein is CASSLREGAGEKLFF. This chain connects TRBV5-1 to TRBJ1-4, with 7 nucleotides matching TRBD1. Looked up from germline, CDR1 is SGHRS and CDR2 is YFSETQ. With V trimmed by 1 base and J by 8 bases, 8 bases remained unmatched. The CDR3 covers 15 residues.

The count of this clone is one. The chain carries TRBV28 and TRBJ2-2; D gene ambiguous. Germline CDR1 is MDHEN and CDR2 is SYDVKM. V lost 6 bases and J 1 base, leaving 9 bases between the germline ends. CDR3 length: 14 amino acids. CDR3 coding DNA: TGTGCCAGCAGAGATAACAGGAACACCGGGGAGCTGTTTTTT. Protein sequence: CASRDNRNTGELFF.

This chain joins TRBV7-9 and TRBJ1-1; 7 bases line up with TRBD1. Germline V gene lookup returns CDR1 SEHNR and CDR2 FQNEAQ (reference sequence). This CDR3 has 15 residues. V lost 4 bases and J lost 0; bases outside the gene matches: 5. CDR3 in DNA: TGTGCCAGCAGCTCCAACAGGGGTATGAACACTGAAGCTTTCTTT. Translation: CASSSNRGMNTEAFF.

V usage is TRBV2 and J usage is TRBJ2-1, with D maybe TRBD2 (6 bases). The V and J ends lost 8 bases and 1 base respectively, with 15 bases between them. The V gene's germline CDR1 is SNHLY and CDR2 FYNNEI. The CDR3 runs to 15 residues. The CDR3 spells CASGRETSSYNEQFF. The CDR3 region has the DNA TGTGCCAGCGGTAGGGAGACTAGTTCCTACAATGAGCAGTTCTTC.

The chain is built from TRBV28 and TRBJ1-4; 10 bases align to TRBD1. The junction had 7 bases not matched to a gene; V was cut back by 6 bases and J by 6 bases. Germline lookup yields CDR1 MDHEN and CDR2 SYDVKM. This CDR3 is built from 15 residues. This CDR3 is CASRPTGTGDEKLFF. The CDR3 DNA follows: TGTGCCAGCAGGCCGACGGGGACAGGGGATGAAAAACTGTTTTTT.

This rearrangement joins TRBV28 to TRBJ1-3; 9 bases match TRBD1. V shed 5 bases and J 2 bases; nucleotides not matched to a gene: 4. Germline V gene data show CDR1 as MDHEN and CDR2 as SYDVKM. The CDR3 has 15 residues. CDR3 nucleotides: TGTGCCAGCAGTCCCGGACAGGGGACTGGAAACACCATATATTTT. Amino acids: CASSPGQGTGNTIYF.

This sequence joins TRBV5-6 and TRBJ1-5; no clear D gene. The germline CDR1 and CDR2 sequences are SGHDT and YYEEEE. Between the trimmed V and J ends, which lost 0 bases and 6 bases, there was a span of 13 bases. The CDR3 runs 15 residues. CDR3 bases: TGTGCCAGCAGCTTGGATGGGAGTCAAGGTCAGCCCCAGCATTTT. Amino acids: CASSLDGSQGQPQHF. The full variable domain, completed using reference TRBV5-6 and TRBJ1-5, is DAGVTQSPTHLIKTRGQQVTLRCSPKSGHDTVSWYQQALGQGPQFIFQYYEEEERQRGNFPDRFSGHQFPNYSSELNVNALLLGDSALYLCASSLDGSQGQPQHFGDGTRLSIL.

This chain joins TRBV28 and TRBJ1-1; no clear D gene. The CDR3 consists of 13 residues. Germline CDR1 MDHEN, CDR2 SYDVKM. The V end lost 4 bases, the J end lost 1 base, and 7 bases lay between the germline ends. The CDR3 sequence: CASSSLRNTEAFF. For the CDR3, the DNA is TGTGCCAGCAGTTCCCTAAGGAACACTGAAGCTTTCTTT.

The V gene is TRBV7-9, the J gene TRBJ1-6; 7 bases are a match to TRBD1. Germline CDR1 is SEHNR and CDR2 is FQNEAQ (reference sequence). V was clipped by 5 bases and J by 8 bases; unmatched bases: 9. The CDR3 runs 15 residues. The CDR3 here is CASSPPRDRYSPLHF. The CDR3 region has the DNA TGTGCCAGCAGCCCTCCCCGGGACAGATATTCACCCCTCCACTTT.

The chain joins TRBV9 to TRBJ1-4; 8 bases line up with TRBD1. The germline gives CDR1 SGDLS, CDR2 YYNGEE. The CDR3 totals 17 residues. Losses at the gene ends were 4 bases for V and 7 bases for J; bases not matched to a gene: 15. In nucleotides, the CDR3 is TGTGCCAGCAGCCCTAGACAGGGGAGTGAACTCGGTGAAAAACTGTTTTTT. This sequence encodes CASSPRQGSELGEKLFF.

The rearrangement uses TRBV5-1 and TRBJ2-3; 8 bases agree with TRBD2. This CDR3 has 17 residues. Looked up from germline, CDR1 is SGHRS and CDR2 is YFSETQ. V was pared by 5 bases and J by 3 bases, with 14 bases of the junction left unmatched. CDR3 protein: CASRTGLAGGGTDTQYF. In nucleotides, the CDR3 is TGCGCCAGCAGAACCGGACTAGCCGGGGGAGGAACAGATACGCAGTATTTT.

This clone has a handful of counts. The chain couples TRBV1 to TRBJ2-1; the table's D call TRBD2 went unverified against the DNA. TRBV1 is classified as a pseudogene. The CDR3 totals 18 residues. DNA of the CDR3: TGCACCAGCAGCCCCCTGGATAGCGGGGGAGTGAGCGACAATGAGCAGTTCTTC. Protein sequence: CTSSPLDSGGVSDNEQFF.

The chain combines TRBV5-4 with TRBJ2-7; 9 positions match TRBD1. CDR3 length: 15 amino acids. Trimming took 6 bases from V and 0 from J; bases not matched to a gene: 7. CDR1 is SGHNT, CDR2 YYREEE, per germline (reference sequence). CDR3 DNA sequence: TGTGCCAGCACACCGGGGACAGGGCACTCCTACGAGCAGTACTTC. This gives the protein CASTPGTGHSYEQYF.

The CDR3 coding sequence is TGTGCCAGTCCCTCAGGTCTGGGACTCCCAGATACGCAGTATTTT. Protein sequence: CASPSGLGLPDTQYF. The chain links TRBV6-6 to TRBJ2-3; tentative D call: TRBD2 (6 bases). The CDR3 loop spans 15 amino acids. Trimming took 9 bases from V and 4 from J, leaving 20 bases between them. Germline CDR1 reads MNHNY; CDR2 reads SVGAGI (reference sequence).

V gene TRBV14 combines with J gene TRBJ2-4, with D possibly being TRBD1 (5 bases). V lost 0 bases to trimming and J lost 1 base, with 19 bases between them. This CDR3 is 19 amino acids long. The germline CDR1 and CDR2 sequences are SGHDN and FVKESK. The CDR3 region has the DNA TGTGCCAGCAGCCAAGACTCCCGCCAGTGGGGCTTGGCCAAAAACATTCAGTACTTC. The encoded protein is CASSQDSRQWGLAKNIQYF. The entire variable domain, with the rest obtained from reference TRBV14 and TRBJ2-4, is as follows: EAGVTQFPSHSVIEKGQTVTLRCDPISGHDNLYWYRRVMGKEIKFLLHFVKESKQDESGMPNNRFLAERTGGTYSTLKVQPAELEDSGVYFCASSQDSRQWGLAKNIQYFGAGTRLSVL.

The chain carries TRBV5-1 and TRBJ1-2; 8 positions agree with TRBD1. The CDR3 loop spans 17 amino acids. Germline CDR1 is SGHRS and CDR2 is YFSETQ. V was clipped by 0 bases and J by 5 bases; unmatched bases: 12. DNA of the CDR3: TGCGCCAGCAGCTTGGCCCCCGCAGGACAGGGAGGGTATGGCTACACCTTC. It codes for CASSLAPAGQGGYGYTF.

This chain connects TRBV28 to TRBJ1-2; 7 bases are a match to TRBD1. This CDR3 contains 17 residues. Losses at the gene ends were 2 bases for V and 1 base for J; bases not matched to a gene: 10. Germline CDR1 MDHEN, CDR2 SYDVKM. The CDR3 DNA follows: TGTGCCAGCAGTTTACTCCCCGGGACAGCAGATAACTATGGCTACACCTTC. Its protein product is CASSLLPGTADNYGYTF.

V gene TRBV28 combines with J gene TRBJ2-3; TRBD1 agrees at 7 bases. This CDR3 is built from 16 residues. Germline V lookup: CDR1 MDHEN, CDR2 SYDVKM. J gave up 11 bases and V 6 bases, and 20 bases lay outside the gene matches. The DNA for the CDR3 is TGTGCCAGCAGACAGTCGGACAGGTCCCTCCAGATTGGGCAGTATTTT. As protein: CASRQSDRSLQIGQYF.

V usage is TRBV6-5 and J usage is TRBJ1-1; D might be TRBD1 (6 bases). Looked up from germline, CDR1 is MNHEY and CDR2 is SVGAGI. The CDR3 is 12 amino acids. V lost 8 bases and J 5 bases, leaving 12 bases between the germline ends. The CDR3 spells CASSTGYTEAFF. The CDR3 nucleotides are TGTGCCAGCTCCACAGGGTATACTGAAGCTTTCTTT.

This rearrangement joins TRBV27 to TRBJ1-1; D not resolved. Germline V CDR1 and CDR2: MNHEY, SMNVEV (reference sequence). The CDR3 is 16 amino acids. Trimming shortened V by 0 bases and J by 1 base, and 12 bases separated the two germline ends. The CDR3 protein is CASSLSVQPKNTEAFF. The CDR3 DNA sequence: TGTGCCAGCAGTTTATCGGTCCAACCTAAGAACACTGAAGCTTTCTTT.

The J gene is TRBJ1-5, the V gene TRBV28; D unclear. The CDR3 contains 13 residues. With 2 bases removed from V and 6 bases from J, the gap between germline ends came to 8 bases. Germline CDR1 and CDR2: MDHEN and SYDVKM. The CDR3 sequence: CASSLMGSQPQHF. The CDR3 DNA follows: TGTGCCAGCAGTTTAATGGGCTCTCAGCCCCAGCATTTT.